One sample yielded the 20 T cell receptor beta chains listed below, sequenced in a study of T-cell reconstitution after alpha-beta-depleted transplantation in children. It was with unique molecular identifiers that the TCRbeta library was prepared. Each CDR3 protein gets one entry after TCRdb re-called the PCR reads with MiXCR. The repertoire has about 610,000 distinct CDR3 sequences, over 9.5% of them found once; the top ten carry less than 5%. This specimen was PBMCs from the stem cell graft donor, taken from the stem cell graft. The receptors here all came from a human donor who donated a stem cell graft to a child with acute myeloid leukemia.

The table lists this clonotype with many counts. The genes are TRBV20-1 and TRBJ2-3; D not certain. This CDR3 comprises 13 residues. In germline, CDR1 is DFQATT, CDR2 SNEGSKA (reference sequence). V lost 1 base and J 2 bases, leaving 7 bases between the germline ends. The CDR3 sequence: CSARARPTDTQYF. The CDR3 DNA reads TGCAGTGCTAGAGCTAGGCCCACAGATACGCAGTATTTT.

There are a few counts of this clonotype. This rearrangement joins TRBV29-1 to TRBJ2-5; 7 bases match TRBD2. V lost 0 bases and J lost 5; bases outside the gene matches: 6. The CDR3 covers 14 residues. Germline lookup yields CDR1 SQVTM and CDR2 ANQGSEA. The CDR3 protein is CSVEDRSGRETQYF. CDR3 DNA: TGCAGCGTTGAAGATCGGTCCGGGAGGGAGACCCAGTACTTC.

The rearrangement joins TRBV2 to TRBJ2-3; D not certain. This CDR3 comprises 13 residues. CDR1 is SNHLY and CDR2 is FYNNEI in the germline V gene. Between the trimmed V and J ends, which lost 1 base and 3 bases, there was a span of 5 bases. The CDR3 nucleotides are TGTGCCAGCAGTGAAGAAGAGACAGATACGCAGTATTTT. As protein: CASSEEETDTQYF.

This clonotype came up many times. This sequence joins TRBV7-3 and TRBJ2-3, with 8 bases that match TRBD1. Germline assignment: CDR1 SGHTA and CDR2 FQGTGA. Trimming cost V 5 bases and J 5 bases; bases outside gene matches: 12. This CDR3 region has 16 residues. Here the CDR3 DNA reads TGTGCCAGCAGCCGAAAAGAAATGGGGACAGGAGATACGCAGTATTTT. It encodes CASSRKEMGTGDTQYF.

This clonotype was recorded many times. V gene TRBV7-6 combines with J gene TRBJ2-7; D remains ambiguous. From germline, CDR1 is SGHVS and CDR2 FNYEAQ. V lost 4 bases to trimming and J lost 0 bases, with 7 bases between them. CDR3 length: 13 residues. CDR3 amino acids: CASSSLDSYEQYF. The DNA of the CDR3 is TGTGCCAGCAGCTCCCTGGACTCCTACGAGCAGTACTTC.

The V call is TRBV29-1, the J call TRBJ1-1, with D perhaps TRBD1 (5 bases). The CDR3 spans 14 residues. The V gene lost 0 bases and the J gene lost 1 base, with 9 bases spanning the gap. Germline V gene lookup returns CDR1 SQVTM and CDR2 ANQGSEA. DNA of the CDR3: TGCAGCGTTGAAGATCGCCAGGGGAACACTGAAGCTTTCTTT. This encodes CSVEDRQGNTEAFF. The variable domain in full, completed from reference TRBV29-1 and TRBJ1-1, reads SAVISQKPSRDICQRGTSLTIQCQVDSQVTMMFWYRQQPGQSLTLIATANQGSEATYESGFVIDKFPISRPNLTFSTLTVSNMSPEDSSIYLCSVEDRQGNTEAFFGQGTRLTVV.

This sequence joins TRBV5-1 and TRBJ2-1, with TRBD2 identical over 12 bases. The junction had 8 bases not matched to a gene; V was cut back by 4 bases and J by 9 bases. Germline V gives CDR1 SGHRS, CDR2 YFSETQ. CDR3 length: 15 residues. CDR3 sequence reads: CASSPRTSGAREQFF. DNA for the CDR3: TGCGCCAGCAGCCCCCGGACTAGCGGGGCGCGTGAGCAGTTCTTC.

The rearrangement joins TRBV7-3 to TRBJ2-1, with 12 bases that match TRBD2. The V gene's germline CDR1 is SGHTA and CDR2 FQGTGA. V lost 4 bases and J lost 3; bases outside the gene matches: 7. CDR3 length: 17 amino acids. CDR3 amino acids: CASSSKTSGSVYNEQFF. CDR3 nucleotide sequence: TGTGCCAGCAGCTCAAAGACTAGCGGGAGCGTCTACAATGAGCAGTTCTTC.

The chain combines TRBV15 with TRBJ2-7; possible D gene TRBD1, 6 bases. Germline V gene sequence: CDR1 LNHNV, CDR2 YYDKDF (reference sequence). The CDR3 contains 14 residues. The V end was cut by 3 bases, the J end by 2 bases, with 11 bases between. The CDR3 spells CATSRATGTYEQYF. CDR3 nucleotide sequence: TGTGCCACCAGCAGGGCCACAGGGACCTACGAGCAGTACTTC.

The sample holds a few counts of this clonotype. In nucleotides, the CDR3 is TGTGCCAGCAGACTATGGACTAGCGGGAAAGATACGCAGTATTTT. This codes for CASRLWTSGKDTQYF. The genes are TRBV27 and TRBJ2-3, with 12 nucleotides matching TRBD2. V lost 6 bases, J lost 5 bases, and 6 bases stayed unmatched. CDR3 length: 15 residues. The V gene's germline CDR1 is MNHEY and CDR2 SMNVEV (reference sequence).

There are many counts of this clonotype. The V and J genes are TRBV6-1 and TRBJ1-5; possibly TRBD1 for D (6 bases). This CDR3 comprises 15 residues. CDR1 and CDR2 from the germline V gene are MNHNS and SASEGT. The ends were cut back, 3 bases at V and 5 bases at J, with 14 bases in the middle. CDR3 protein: CASSDPAGADQPQHF. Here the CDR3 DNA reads TGTGCCAGCAGTGACCCAGCGGGGGCAGATCAGCCCCAGCATTTT.

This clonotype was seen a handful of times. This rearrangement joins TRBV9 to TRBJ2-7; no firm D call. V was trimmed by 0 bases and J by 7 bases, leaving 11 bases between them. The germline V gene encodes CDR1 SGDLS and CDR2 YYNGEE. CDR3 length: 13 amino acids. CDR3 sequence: CASSVGGREEQYF. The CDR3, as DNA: TGTGCCAGCAGCGTAGGAGGCCGAGAGGAGCAGTACTTC. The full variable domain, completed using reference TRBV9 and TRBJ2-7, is DSGVTQTPKHLITATGQRVTLRCSPRSGDLSVYWYQQSLDQGLQFLIQYYNGEERAKGNILERFSAQQFPDLHSELNLSSLELGDSALYFCASSVGGREEQYFGPGTRLTVT.

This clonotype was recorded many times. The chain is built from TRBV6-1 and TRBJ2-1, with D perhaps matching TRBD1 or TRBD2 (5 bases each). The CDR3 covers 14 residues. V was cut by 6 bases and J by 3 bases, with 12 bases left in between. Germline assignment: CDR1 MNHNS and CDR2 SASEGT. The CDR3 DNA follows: TGTGCCAGCAGGCTGGGACGGAACTACAATGAGCAGTTCTTC. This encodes CASRLGRNYNEQFF.

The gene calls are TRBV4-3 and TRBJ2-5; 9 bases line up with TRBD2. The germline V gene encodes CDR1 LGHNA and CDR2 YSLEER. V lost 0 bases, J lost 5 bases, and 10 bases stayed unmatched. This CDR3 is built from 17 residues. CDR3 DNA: TGCGCCAGCAGCCAAGAGGGTTGGGGGACTAGCAGGGAGACCCAGTACTTC. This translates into CASSQEGWGTSRETQYF.

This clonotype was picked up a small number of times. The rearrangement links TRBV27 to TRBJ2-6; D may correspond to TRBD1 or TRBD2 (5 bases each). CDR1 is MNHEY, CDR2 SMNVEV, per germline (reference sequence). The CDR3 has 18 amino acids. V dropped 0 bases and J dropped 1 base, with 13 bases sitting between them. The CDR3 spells CASSLSGTLSSGANVLTF. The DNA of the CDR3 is TGTGCCAGCAGTTTATCAGGGACCCTGTCATCTGGGGCCAACGTCCTGACTTTC.

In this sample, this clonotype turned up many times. This CDR3 is CSVGTGYNEQFF. CDR3 DNA sequence: TGCAGCGTGGGGACAGGTTACAATGAGCAGTTCTTC. J is TRBJ2-1 and V is TRBV29-1; TRBD1 agrees at 8 bases. This CDR3 is built from 12 residues. Looked up from germline, CDR1 is SQVTM and CDR2 is ANQGSEA. V gave up 6 bases and J gave up 4 bases; unmatched junction bases: 2.

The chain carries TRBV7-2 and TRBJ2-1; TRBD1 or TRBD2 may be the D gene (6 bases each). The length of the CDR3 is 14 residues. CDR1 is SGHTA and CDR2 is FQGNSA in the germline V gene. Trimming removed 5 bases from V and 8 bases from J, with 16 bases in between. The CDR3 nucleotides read TGTGCCAGCAGCCCGAGGAGGGGGGCGTATGAGCAGTTCTTC. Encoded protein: CASSPRRGAYEQFF.

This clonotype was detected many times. This CDR3 reads CASSLTGTFNNEQFF. The CDR3 DNA reads as TGTGCCAGCAGCTTGACCGGGACATTCAACAATGAGCAGTTCTTC. V gene TRBV5-5 combines with J gene TRBJ2-1; possible D gene TRBD1, 6 bases. Per germline, CDR1 SGHKS and CDR2 YYEKEE (reference sequence). The germline V and J ends were trimmed by 1 base and 5 bases, with 13 bases remaining between them. The CDR3 loop spans 15 amino acids. The full variable domain, completed using reference TRBV5-5 and TRBJ2-1, is DAGVTQSPTHLIKTRGQQVTLRCSPISGHKSVSWYQQVLGQGPQFIFQYYEKEERGRGNFPDRFSARQFPNYSSELNVNALLLGDSALYLCASSLTGTFNNEQFFGPGTRLTVL.

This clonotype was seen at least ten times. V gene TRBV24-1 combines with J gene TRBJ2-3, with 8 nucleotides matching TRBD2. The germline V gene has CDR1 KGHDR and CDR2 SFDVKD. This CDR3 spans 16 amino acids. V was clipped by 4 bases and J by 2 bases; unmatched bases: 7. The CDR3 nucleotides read TGTGCCACCAGTGACCGGCGGGAGGAGAACACAGATACGCAGTATTTT. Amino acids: CATSDRREENTDTQYF.

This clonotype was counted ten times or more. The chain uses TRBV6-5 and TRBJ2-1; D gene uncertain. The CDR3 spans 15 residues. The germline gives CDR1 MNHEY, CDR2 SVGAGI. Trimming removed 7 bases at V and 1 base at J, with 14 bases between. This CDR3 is CASNPLTTSYNEQFF. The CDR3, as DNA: TGTGCCAGCAATCCTCTTACCACTTCCTACAATGAGCAGTTCTTC.